The rows below give T cell receptor beta chains drawn from one sample of a study of blood T cell repertoires in COVID-19. TCRdb keeps only in-frame clones here, not all; method: immunoSEQ multiplex PCR. Here the sample spans roughly 130,000 clones, roughly 84% being singletons. The specimen sequenced was peripheral blood. These receptors were collected from a woman aged 25 to 39 who had recovered from COVID-19. Each CDR3 is given with its conserved first and last residue. Fields, in order: J gene, V gene, CDR3 protein.

TRBJ2-7,TRBV11-2,CASSLGVARSEQYF
TRBJ2-7,TRBV7-9,CASSFAGDTYEQYF
TRBJ1-1,TRBV14,CASSRNSPEAFF
TRBJ2-2,TRBV10-3,CATGQDGTGELFF
TRBJ1-1,TRBV30,CAWSRHPFGTGLNTEAFF
TRBJ1-1,TRBV5-1,CASSPVAGGLAFF
TRBJ1-1,TRBV5-6,CASSLVLRGGGTEAFF
TRBJ2-7,TRBV5-1,CASSSSGGAREQYF
TRBJ1-5,TRBV12-3/TRBV12-4,CASSLARHQPQHF
TRBJ2-5,TRBV7-3,CASSLRRKETQYF
TRBJ2-5,TRBV5-1,CASSYGTGPTGETQYF
TRBJ1-1,TRBV19,CASSIVSYLSGDSTEAFF
TRBJ2-1,TRBV12-3/TRBV12-4,CASRYTPYNEQFF
TRBJ2-7,TRBV5-4,CASSFDGRPSYEQYF
TRBJ1-4,TRBV30,CAWSRKRTGGAEVGEKLFF
TRBJ2-3,TRBV27,CASSLSADTQYF
TRBJ2-3,TRBV11-2,CASSSQGVGTDTQYF
TRBJ2-3,TRBV7-7,CASSYSGKSTDTQYF
TRBJ1-1,TRBV12-5,CASGQTGVVTEAFF
TRBJ2-3,TRBV7-9,CASSLGPRGEGDTQYF
TRBJ2-7,TRBV6-5,CASSYGRGYRYEQYF
TRBJ2-1,TRBV11-3,CASSATWGARLNEQFF
TRBJ1-2,TRBV9,CASSGTGSNYGYTF
TRBJ2-2,TRBV7-7,CASSPRGFGTGELFF
TRBJ1-4,TRBV4-1,CASSPEYREKLFF
TRBJ2-5,TRBV6-5,CASSYLGTIQETQYF
TRBJ1-6,TRBV18,CASSQAGTGESPLHF
TRBJ2-1,TRBV18,CASSRMVSSGGPSSYNEQFF
TRBJ2-3,TRBV9,CASSVSPSSTDTQYF
TRBJ2-7,TRBV5-6,CASSFYRLAGGPSYEQYF
TRBJ1-4,TRBV5-1,CASSSTVAGELFF
TRBJ2-1,TRBV9,CASSVGGTRGTNEQFF
TRBJ1-5,TRBV28,CASSSPGQGGNQPQHF
TRBJ1-4,TRBV2,CASRRQGAGGEKLFF
TRBJ2-1,TRBV5-1,CASSFRGGGNEQFF
TRBJ2-1,TRBV11-2,CASSPGGNEQFF
TRBJ1-1,TRBV28,CASSLLELSTEAFF
TRBJ2-1,TRBV6-5,CASTPQAGTYNEQFF
TRBJ2-5,TRBV6-5,CASVQGPETQYF